This T cell receptor beta chain was recovered during a study of cytomegalovirus exposure and HLA in healthy donors. About the research overall: Earlier, almost 120 million unique TCR beta sequences were recovered from 170 million or so T cells by an analysis.

In the case of this clone: The antigen is not known.

The CDR3 totals 16 residues. Trimming shortened V by 1 base and J by 4 bases, and 13 bases separated the two germline ends. Germline CDR1 LNHNV, CDR2 YYDKDF (reference sequence). Study-wide results and caveats: The only immune exposure information that was available was CMV serostatus.

Primers included in the PCR were 60 Vbeta and 13 Jbeta primers. The assay was immunoSEQ multiplex PCR, and TCRdb's table has in-frame clones only and misses some. The sample table sets out about 130,000 clones. The source material was PBMCs. The clonotype originates from a man in his forties in good health and CMV-seronegative. The chain uses TRBV15 and TRBJ2-2; D might be TRBD2 (5 bases). CDR3 sequence (DNA): TGTGCCACCAGCAGAGGACGGGGAGCAGGCACCGGGGAGCTGTTTTTT. Translation: CATSRGRGAGTGELFF. The full variable domain, in which reference TRBV15 and TRBJ2-2 provide the parts outside the CDR3, is DAMVIQNPRYQVTQFGKPVTLSCSQTLNHNVMYWYQQKSSQAPKLLFHYYDKDFNNEADTPDNFQSRRPNTSFCFLDIRSPGLGDTAMYLCATSRGRGAGTGELFFGEGSRLTVL.